This TCR beta chain was documented in a study of PD-L1 blockade in urothelial cancer (dated by TCRdb to about 2017). For context, the study as a whole: Therapy was started in about 2014 for all patients, and atezolizumab 1,200 mg was administered intravenously every 3 weeks. About 90% of the roughly 29 patients were identified as males with urothelial cancer of bladder origin, and a prior smoking history was reported by 18 of 29 patients. An ECOG performance status of 0 or 1 was recorded for the patients, and 0 to 3 prior chemotherapy regimens had been received by the patients. Blood samples were analyzed 3 weeks after the start of treatment (second dose) and 6 weeks after the start of treatment. Blood samples yielded a median of around 140,000 T cells and tens of thousands of unique TCRs, with median clonality approximately 0.08. The study, an exploratory multi-omic analysis, examined somatic, immune and clinical correlates of response to PD-L1 blockade with atezolizumab in urothelial cancer. Pretreatment tumor samples and matched peripheral blood, collected serially before and after atezolizumab treatment, underwent TCR sequencing. Durable clinical benefit was defined as progression-free survival longer than 6 months, and TCR features were also tested against progression-free and overall survival. In the same patients, whole exome sequencing and RNA sequencing of pretreatment tumors were performed in addition to TCR sequencing. About 10 patients achieved durable clinical benefit and approximately 19 did not. Pretreatment blood TCR-seq was available for about 30 patients, at least one posttreatment blood collection was obtained for about 24 patients, and tumor TCR-seq was available for about 24 patients.

Synthetic TCR analog templates were spiked into each PCR so that absolute template abundance could be estimated from read counts. TCRbeta CDR3 regions were amplified from genomic DNA with bias-controlled V and J gene primers using the immunoSEQ assay. Sequencing of rearranged TCRbeta segments was performed at approximately 20X coverage. The study's processing was this. Sequencing errors were corrected by clustering, and CDR3s were annotated against IMGT so that V, D and J genes could be assigned. Only productive TCRbeta rearrangements were used in downstream analyses, excluding out-of-frame or stop-codon sequences. To compute clonality, Shannon entropy was normalized by the log of the number of unique productive sequences and then subtracted from one. Fisher's exact test with Benjamini-Hochberg correction, at a threshold of adjusted p below 0.01, was used to find clones that differed between time points or between blood and tumor. TCRdb retrieved this table from immuneACCESS and kept in-frame rearrangements only. Not all clones are present; in checked studies, unresolved V genes account for under half, and no reason is known for the remainder. For V, J and clone size, that table is used; D and trimming come from the DNA. The sample includes some 100,000 clones, with more than 70% observed a single time. The ten largest clones represent over 0.95% of the sample.

Notes on this clone: Its antigen is not yet known. Base quality data are lacking; no much larger clone is found one base away.

CDR1 and CDR2, per the germline V gene (reference sequence), are SEHNR and FQNEAQ. The CDR3 runs 15 amino acids, cysteine and phenylalanine included. Here the CDR3 DNA is all that survives: 45 bases in frame from base 1. Deletion took 5 bases off V and 4 bases off J, with a span of 17 bases between the germline ends. General study outcomes and caveats: Because of the small sample size (n of about 30) and the many exploratory analyses performed, the results are intended to be regarded as hypothesis-generating. Improved progression-free and overall survival was found to be associated with pretreatment peripheral blood TCR clonality below the median. At 3 weeks after the start of treatment, tumor-associated TCR clones in peripheral blood had expanded more in patients with durable benefit (n ≈ 24, p = 0.022).

What this sample's time point label stands for: pretreatment peripheral blood. The cohort comprised nearly 30 patients with locally advanced or metastatic urothelial carcinoma treated at Memorial Sloan Kettering on a trial protocol. Peripheral blood mononuclear cells were collected pretreatment and during treatment, with between 1 and 8 total time points obtained per patient. The Qiagen DNeasy Blood extraction kit was used to purify genomic DNA from total PBMCs and from tumor samples. PBMCs were collected pretreatment and during treatment, and were isolated and stored as previously described. The chain is assembled from TRBV7-9 and TRBJ1-1, and possibly TRBD1, on 6 matching bases. This receptor was taken from a woman aged 80 or over with urothelial cancer. Source: PBMCs, taken around atezolizumab (anti-PD-L1) treatment. CDR3 protein: CASSPDRKVFTEAFF. The sequenced DNA: TGTGCCAGCAGCCCCGACAGGAAGGTGTTCACTGAAGCTTTCTTT.